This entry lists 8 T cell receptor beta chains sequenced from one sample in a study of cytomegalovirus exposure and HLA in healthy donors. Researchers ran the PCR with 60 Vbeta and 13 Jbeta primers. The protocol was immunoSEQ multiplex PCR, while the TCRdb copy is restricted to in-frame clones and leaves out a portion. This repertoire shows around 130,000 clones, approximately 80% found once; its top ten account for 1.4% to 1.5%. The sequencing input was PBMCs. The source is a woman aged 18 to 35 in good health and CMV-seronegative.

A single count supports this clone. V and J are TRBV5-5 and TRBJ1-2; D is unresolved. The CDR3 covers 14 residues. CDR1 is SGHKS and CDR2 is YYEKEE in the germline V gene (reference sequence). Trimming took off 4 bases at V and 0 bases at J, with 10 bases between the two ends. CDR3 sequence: CASSAEKANYGYTF. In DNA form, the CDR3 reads TGTGCCAGCAGCGCTGAGAAAGCTAACTATGGCTACACCTTC.

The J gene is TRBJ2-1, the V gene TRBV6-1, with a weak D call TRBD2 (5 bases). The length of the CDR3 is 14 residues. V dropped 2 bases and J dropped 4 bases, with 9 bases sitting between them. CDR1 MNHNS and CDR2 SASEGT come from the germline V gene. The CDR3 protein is CASSEYGDYNEQFF. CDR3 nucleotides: TGTGCCAGCAGTGAATACGGGGATTACAATGAGCAGTTCTTC.

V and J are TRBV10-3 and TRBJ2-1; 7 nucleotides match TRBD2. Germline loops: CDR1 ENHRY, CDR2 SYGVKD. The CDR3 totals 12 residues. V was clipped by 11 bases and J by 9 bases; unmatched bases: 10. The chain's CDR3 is CAAQTGEGEQFF. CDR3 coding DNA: TGTGCCGCCCAGACGGGGGAGGGTGAGCAGTTCTTC.

The chain's CDR3 is CASSFGQGTVGLGYTF. In DNA form, the CDR3 reads TGTGCCAGCAGCTTCGGACAGGGGACCGTGGGTCTTGGCTACACCTTC. This chain connects TRBV13 to TRBJ1-2; 9 bases line up with TRBD1. J gave up 7 bases and V 3 bases, and 12 bases lay outside the gene matches. Germline lookup yields CDR1 PRHDT and CDR2 FYEKMQ (reference sequence). There are 16 residues in the CDR3.

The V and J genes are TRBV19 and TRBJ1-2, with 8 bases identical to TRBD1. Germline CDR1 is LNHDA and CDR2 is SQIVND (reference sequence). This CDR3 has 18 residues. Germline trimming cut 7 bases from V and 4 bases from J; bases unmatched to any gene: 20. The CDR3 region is CASTRYGTGAFRGYGYTF. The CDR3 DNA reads TGTGCCAGTACCAGATATGGGACAGGAGCCTTTCGGGGCTATGGCTACACCTTC.

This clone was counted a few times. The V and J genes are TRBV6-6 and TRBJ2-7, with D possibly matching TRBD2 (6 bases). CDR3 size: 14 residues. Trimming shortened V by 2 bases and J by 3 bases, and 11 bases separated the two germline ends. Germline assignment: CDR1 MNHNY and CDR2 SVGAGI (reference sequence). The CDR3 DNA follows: TGTGCCAGCAGTTACCCCGGGAGCTTCTACGAGCAGTACTTC. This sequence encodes CASSYPGSFYEQYF.

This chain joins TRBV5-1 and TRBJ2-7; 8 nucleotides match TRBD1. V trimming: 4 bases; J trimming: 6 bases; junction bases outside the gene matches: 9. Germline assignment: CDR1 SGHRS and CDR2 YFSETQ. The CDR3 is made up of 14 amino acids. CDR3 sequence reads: CASSPDRGGSEQYF. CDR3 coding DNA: TGCGCCAGCAGCCCAGACAGGGGTGGTAGCGAGCAGTACTTC.

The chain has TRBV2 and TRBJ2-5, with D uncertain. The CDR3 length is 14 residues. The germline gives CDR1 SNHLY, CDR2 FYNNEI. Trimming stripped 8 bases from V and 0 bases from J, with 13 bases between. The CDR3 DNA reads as TGTGCCAGCGTCGCCCACGGGTACCAAGAGACCCAGTACTTC. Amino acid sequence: CASVAHGYQETQYF.